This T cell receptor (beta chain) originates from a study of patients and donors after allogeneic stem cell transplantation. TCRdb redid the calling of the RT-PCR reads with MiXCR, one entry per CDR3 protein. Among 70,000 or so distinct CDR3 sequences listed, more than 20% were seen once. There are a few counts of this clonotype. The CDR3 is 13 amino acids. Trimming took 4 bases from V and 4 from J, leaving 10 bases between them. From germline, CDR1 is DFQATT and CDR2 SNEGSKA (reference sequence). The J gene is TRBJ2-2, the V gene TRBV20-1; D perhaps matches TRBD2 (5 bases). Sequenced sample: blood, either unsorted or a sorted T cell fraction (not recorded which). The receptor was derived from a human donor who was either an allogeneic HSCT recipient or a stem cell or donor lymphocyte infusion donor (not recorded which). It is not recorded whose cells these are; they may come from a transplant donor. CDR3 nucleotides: TGCAGTGCTATTCAGGACTTCACCGGGGAGCTGTTTTTT. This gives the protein CSAIQDFTGELFF.